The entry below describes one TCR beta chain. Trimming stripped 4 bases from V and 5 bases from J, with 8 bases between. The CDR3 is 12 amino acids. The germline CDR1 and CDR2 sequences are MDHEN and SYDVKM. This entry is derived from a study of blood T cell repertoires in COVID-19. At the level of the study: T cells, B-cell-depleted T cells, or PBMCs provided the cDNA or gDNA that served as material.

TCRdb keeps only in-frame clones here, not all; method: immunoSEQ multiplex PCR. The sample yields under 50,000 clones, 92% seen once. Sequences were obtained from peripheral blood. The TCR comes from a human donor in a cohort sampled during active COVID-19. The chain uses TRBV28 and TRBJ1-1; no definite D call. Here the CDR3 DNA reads TGTGCCAGCAGTTGGTACAAGACTGAAGCTTTCTTT. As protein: CASSWYKTEAFF.